A selection of T cell receptor beta chains follows, all from one sample in a study of blood T cells in healthy people across ages. TCRdb ran MiXCR on the 5' RACE reads and lists one entry per CDR3 protein. The repertoire includes fewer than 2 million distinct CDR3 sequences, roughly 43% of them detected once, and more than 20% sits in the top ten. The sample comprised blood. The receptors originated from a human donor in good health. The CDR3 runs from the conserved cysteine through the conserved F or W. A D gene is named only where the DNA matches it firmly. A row's size may be missing; if present it is once, few, many or a size class.

>TRBJ1-1|TRBV28|-|-|15
TGTGCCAGCAGTTTATCGACCGACGCGAACACTGAAGCTTTCTTT
CASSLSTDANTEAFF
>TRBJ1-1|TRBV12-3/TRBV12-4|-|few|11
TGTGCCAGCAGTGATGGGATCGAAGCTTTCTTT
CASSDGIEAFF
>TRBJ2-7|TRBV4-3|-|few|15
TGCGCCAGCAGCCAAGTTTTCGGGCCTTCCTACGAGCAGTACTTC
CASSQVFGPSYEQYF
>TRBJ2-3|TRBV29-1|-|few|12
TGCAGCGTTGAACTGGTGCCAGATACGCAGTATTTT
CSVELVPDTQYF
>TRBJ1-1|TRBV29-1|-|once|13
TGCAGCGCTTCGAAGGGAGGTGGCACTGAAGCTTTCTTT
CSASKGGGTEAFF
>TRBJ2-1|TRBV27|TRBD2|few|15
TGTGCCAGCAGCCTGATAGCGGGGGTAGACAATGAGCAGTTCTTC
CASSLIAGVDNEQFF
>TRBJ2-5|TRBV14|-|-|17
TGTGCCAGCAGCCAAAAGATTGTTGGGGCGGGGCAAGAGACCCAGTACTTC
CASSQKIVGAGQETQYF
>TRBJ2-4|TRBV6-4|-|few|14
TGTGCCAGCAGTGAGGACCGGACGGCGAACATTCAGTACTTC
CASSEDRTANIQYF
>TRBJ2-6|TRBV7-3|-|few|15
TGTGCCAGCAGCTTTAGGGTTCTGGGGGCCAACGTCCTGACTTTC
CASSFRVLGANVLTF
>TRBJ2-3|TRBV25-1|-|-|15
TGTGCCAGCAGTGAATTCAAGGGGGCAGGGGGGACGCAGTATTTT
CASSEFKGAGGTQYF
>TRBJ1-5|TRBV6-5|-|few|16
TGTGCCAGCAGTTACTCTCATCGGCCTAGCAATCAGCCCCAGCATTTT
CASSYSHRPSNQPQHF
>TRBJ2-5|TRBV29-1|-|few|12
TGCAGCGTTGGTACGTCTGAGGAGACCCAGTACTTC
CSVGTSEETQYF